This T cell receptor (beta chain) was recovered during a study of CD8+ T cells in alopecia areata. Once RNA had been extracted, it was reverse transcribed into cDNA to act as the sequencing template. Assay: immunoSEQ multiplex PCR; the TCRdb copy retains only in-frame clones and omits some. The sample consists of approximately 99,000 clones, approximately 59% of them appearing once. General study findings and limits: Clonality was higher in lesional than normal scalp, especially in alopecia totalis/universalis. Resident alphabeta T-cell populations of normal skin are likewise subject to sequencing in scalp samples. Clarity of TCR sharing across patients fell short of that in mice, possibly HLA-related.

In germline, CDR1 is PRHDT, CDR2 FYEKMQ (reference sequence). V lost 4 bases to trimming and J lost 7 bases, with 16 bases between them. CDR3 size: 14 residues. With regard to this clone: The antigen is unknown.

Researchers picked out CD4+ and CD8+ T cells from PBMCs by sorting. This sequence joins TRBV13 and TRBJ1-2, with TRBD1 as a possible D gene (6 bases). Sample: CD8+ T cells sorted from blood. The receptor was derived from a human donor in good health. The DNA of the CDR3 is TGTGCCAGCAGCTCAACCGCAGGGGCGGGTGGCTACACCTTC. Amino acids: CASSSTAGAGGYTF.